This T cell receptor beta chain was found in a study of blood T cell repertoires in COVID-19. Libraries were prepared by immunoSEQ multiplex PCR; TCRdb keeps only in-frame clonotypes and omits some of them. Of about 200,000 clones listed, roughly 88% are singletons. CDR1 and CDR2 (germline): SQVTM, ANQGSEA. Unmatched junction bases numbered 7, after V lost 5 bases and J lost 0 bases. This CDR3 region has 17 residues. Sequenced sample: peripheral blood. The clonotype was recovered from a man aged 25-40 years who had recovered from COVID-19. The chain employs TRBV29-1 and TRBJ2-6; 10 bases map to TRBD1. DNA of the CDR3: TGCAGCGTTTACGGACAGGGGGTGAACTCTGGGGCCAACGTCCTGACTTTC. Encoded protein: CSVYGQGVNSGANVLTF.